Listed here are 10 T cell receptor beta chains from one sample, sequenced in a study of T cell responses to AZD1222 COVID-19 vaccine. Sequencing was performed with immunoSEQ multiplex PCR; in TCRdb, only in-frame clones are kept and a portion is missing. The sample lists tens of thousands of clones, about 89% seen once, with under 3% in the top ten. Specimen: peripheral blood, collected on day 0 of AZD1222 vaccination. The receptors shown here come from an adult in good health.

The chain is built from TRBV2 and TRBJ2-3; 11 nucleotides match TRBD1. The CDR3 runs to 15 residues. Germline V gene sequence: CDR1 SNHLY, CDR2 FYNNEI. Losses at the gene ends were 4 bases for V and 6 bases for J; bases not matched to a gene: 6. The CDR3 sequence: CASSGGTGGLDTQYF. CDR3 in DNA: TGTGCCAGCAGTGGGGGGACAGGGGGTCTGGATACGCAGTATTTT.

The V call is TRBV6-6, the J call TRBJ2-2; D is unclear. CDR1 is MNHNY and CDR2 is SVGAGI in the germline V gene (reference sequence). V was shortened by 7 bases and J by 4 bases, with 13 bases between the two germline ends. The CDR3 covers 14 residues. CDR3 sequence reads: CASIPRAPTGELFF. The CDR3 coding sequence is TGTGCCAGCATCCCCCGGGCCCCCACCGGGGAGCTGTTTTTT.

This clone came up a few times. The chain employs TRBV25-1 and TRBJ1-6; TRBD1 is a possible D gene (5 bases). Germline CDR1 reads MGHDK; CDR2 reads SYGVNS. This CDR3 spans 16 amino acids. With 2 bases removed from V and 6 bases from J, the gap between germline ends came to 14 bases. This CDR3 reads CASSEARTGPNSPLHF. The CDR3 DNA reads TGTGCCAGCAGTGAAGCCAGAACGGGGCCTAATTCACCCCTCCACTTT.

The V call is TRBV5-1, the J call TRBJ2-2; TRBD2 agrees at 16 bases. Losses at the gene ends were 4 bases for V and 4 bases for J; bases not matched to a gene: 13. Per the germline V gene, CDR1 is SGHRS and CDR2 is YFSETQ. This CDR3 has 20 residues. The DNA for the CDR3 is TGCGCCAGCAGCATGCTCCCGGGACTAGCGGGGGGGCGCAGCACCGGGGAGCTGTTTTTT. Protein product: CASSMLPGLAGGRSTGELFF.

The chain joins TRBV7-2 to TRBJ1-3, with TRBD1 as a possible D gene (5 bases). The germline V gene encodes CDR1 SGHTA and CDR2 FQGNSA. The ends were cut back, 4 bases at V and 0 bases at J, with 7 bases in the middle. The CDR3 extends over 14 amino acids. The CDR3 is CASSSGASGNTIYF. The CDR3 coding sequence is TGTGCCAGCAGCTCCGGGGCCTCTGGAAACACCATATATTTT.

The chain is built from TRBV6-5 and TRBJ2-1; a possible D gene is TRBD1 (5 bases). The length of the CDR3 is 15 residues. CDR1 MNHEY and CDR2 SVGAGI come from the germline V gene. The V and J ends lost 2 bases and 9 bases respectively, with 17 bases between them. CDR3 region: CASSYGAGPFVEQFF. The CDR3 bases are TGTGCCAGCAGTTACGGGGCAGGGCCTTTTGTTGAGCAGTTCTTC.

The chain joins TRBV3-1 (or the pseudogene TRBV3-2) to TRBJ2-7; D may be TRBD1 or TRBD2 (5 bases each). Germline CDR1 and CDR2: LGHDT and YNNKEL (reference sequence). The length of the CDR3 is 15 residues. Between the trimmed V and J ends, which lost 3 bases and 6 bases, there was a span of 18 bases. The CDR3: CASSHDISGTGEQYF. The CDR3 DNA reads TGTGCCAGCAGCCATGATATTTCAGGGACCGGCGAGCAGTACTTC.

The rearrangement uses TRBV11-2 and TRBJ2-7; 9 bases agree with TRBD1. Losses at the gene ends were 5 bases for V and 3 bases for J; bases not matched to a gene: 8. The CDR3 totals 15 residues. The V gene's germline CDR1 is SGHAT and CDR2 FQNNGV. CDR3 coding DNA: TGTGCCAGCAGCCTAACAGGGGGCGAGGTCTACGAGCAGTACTTC. Protein sequence: CASSLTGGEVYEQYF.

V is TRBV6-5 and J is TRBJ1-5; 9 nucleotides agree with TRBD1. J gave up 3 bases and V 6 bases, and 6 bases lay outside the gene matches. The CDR3 covers 15 residues. Germline V gene data show CDR1 as MNHEY and CDR2 as SVGAGI. CDR3 bases: TGTGCCAGCAGGCCCGGGACAGGGATCAATCAGCCCCAGCATTTT. It specifies CASRPGTGINQPQHF.

This chain connects TRBV7-2 to TRBJ2-7, with D tentatively TRBD2 (6 bases). Trimming pared 7 bases from V and 6 bases from J, leaving 19 bases between. CDR3 size: 14 residues. Germline values: CDR1 SGHTA, CDR2 FQGNSA. CDR3 in amino acids: CASNRGPGEFEQYF. CDR3 in DNA: TGTGCCAGCAACCGCGGGCCGGGGGAATTCGAGCAGTACTTC.